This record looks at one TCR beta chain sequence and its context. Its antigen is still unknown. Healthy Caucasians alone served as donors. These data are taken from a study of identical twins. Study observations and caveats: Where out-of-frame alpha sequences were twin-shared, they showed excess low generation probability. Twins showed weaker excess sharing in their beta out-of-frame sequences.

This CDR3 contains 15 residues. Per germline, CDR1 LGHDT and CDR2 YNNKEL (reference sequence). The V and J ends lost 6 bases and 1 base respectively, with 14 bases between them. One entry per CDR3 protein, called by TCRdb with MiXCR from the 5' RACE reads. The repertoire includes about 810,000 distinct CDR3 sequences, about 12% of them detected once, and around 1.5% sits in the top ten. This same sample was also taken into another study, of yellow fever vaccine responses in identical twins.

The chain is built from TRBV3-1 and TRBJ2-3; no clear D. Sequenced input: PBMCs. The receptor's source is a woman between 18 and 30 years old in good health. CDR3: CASSPGLRGTDTQYF. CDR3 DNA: TGTGCCAGCAGTCCGGGCCTGCGCGGCACAGATACGCAGTATTTT.